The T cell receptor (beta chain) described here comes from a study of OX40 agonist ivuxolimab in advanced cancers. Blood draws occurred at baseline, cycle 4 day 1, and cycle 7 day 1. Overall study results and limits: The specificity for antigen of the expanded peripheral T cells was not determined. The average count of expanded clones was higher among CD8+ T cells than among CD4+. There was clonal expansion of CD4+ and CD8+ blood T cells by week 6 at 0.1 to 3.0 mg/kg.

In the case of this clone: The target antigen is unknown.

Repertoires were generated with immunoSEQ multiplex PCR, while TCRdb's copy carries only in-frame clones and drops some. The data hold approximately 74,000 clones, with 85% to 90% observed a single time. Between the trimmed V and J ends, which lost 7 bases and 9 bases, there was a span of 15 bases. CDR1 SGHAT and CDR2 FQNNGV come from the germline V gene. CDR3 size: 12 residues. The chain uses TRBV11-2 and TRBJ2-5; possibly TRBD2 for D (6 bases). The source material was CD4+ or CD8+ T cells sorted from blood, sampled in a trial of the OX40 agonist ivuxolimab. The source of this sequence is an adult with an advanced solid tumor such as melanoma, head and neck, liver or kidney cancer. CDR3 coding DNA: TGTGCCAGCACCTCCCCTGAGCGGGCCCAGTACTTC. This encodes CASTSPERAQYF. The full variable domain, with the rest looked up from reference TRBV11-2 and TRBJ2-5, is EAGVAQSPRYKIIEKRQSVAFWCNPISGHATLYWYQQILGQGPKLLIQFQNNGVVDDSQLPKDRFSAERLKGVDSTLKIQPAKLEDSAVYLCASTSPERAQYFGPGTRLLVL.